This T cell receptor (beta chain) was observed in a study of CD8+CD57+ T cells in acquired aplastic anemia. In the study overall: Sorted CD4+ and CD8+ cell DNA averaged around 3.5 ug. As sequenced from healthy donors, CD4+ cells averaged roughly 10 million reads.

CDR1 is MNHEY and CDR2 is SMNVEV in the germline V gene (reference sequence). The CDR3 is made up of 14 amino acids. Overall study findings and caveats: Sharing between patients and controls was observed for roughly 30 CD8+ CDR3 sequences. Controls did not differ significantly from patients in CD8+ Simpson's diversity.

Comments on this clonotype: Its target is not known. This may come from a read error, since a much larger clone is one base off.

Researchers used genomic DNA as the template to profile TCR beta VDJ and CDR3. TCRdb re-derived calls from the reads in MiXCR, one entry per CDR3 protein. The profile shows 100,000 to 150,000 distinct CDR3 sequences, 48% of them singletons. This chain uses TRBV27 with TRBJ1-5, with D unclear. The TCR sequence derives from a human donor in good health, serving as a control. Sequenced input: sorted CD4+, CD8+, or CD8+CD57+ T cells (not recorded which) from PBMCs. The chain's CDR3 is CASSPTYSNRPQHF. The DNA for the CDR3 is TGTGCCAGCAGTCCAACTTATAGCAATCGGCCCCAGCATTTT.